Below, 13 T cell receptor beta chains from the same sample are listed, as sequenced in a study of regulatory T cells in long-lasting Graves disease. Time point specified: persistent/refractory GD, antithyroid drugs over 5 years with positive TRAb. There was RNA extracted from PBMCs, and the TCR library was made from it. Assembly of TCR beta libraries relied on iRepertoire HTBI primers together with Arm-PCR of CDR3 regions. Each CDR3 protein is one row after TCRdb ran MiXCR on the multiplex PCR reads. The sample has 400,000 to 600,000 distinct CDR3 sequences, approximately 21% seen once. This material consisted of peripheral blood mononuclear cells (PBMCs), taken when the disease was refractory, from a patient treated with antithyroid drugs. The receptors here all came from a female donor with Graves disease.

This clonotype has a handful of counts. V gene TRBV24-1 combines with J gene TRBJ2-2; the D is unclear. The germline V gene has CDR1 KGHDR and CDR2 SFDVKD. CDR3 size: 15 residues. With 0 bases removed from V and 2 bases from J, the gap between germline ends came to 6 bases. The CDR3 DNA reads as TGTGCCACCAGTGATTTGCGGCACAACACCGGGGAGCTGTTTTTT. Amino acids: CATSDLRHNTGELFF.

This sequence joins TRBV29-1 and TRBJ2-5; no firm D call. CDR1 SQVTM and CDR2 ANQGSEA come from the germline V gene. V lost 4 bases and J lost 4, with 7 bases in between. CDR3 size: 11 residues. The CDR3 nucleotides are TGCAGCGTTGTGCTTCGAGAGACCCAGTACTTC. Its translation is CSVVLRETQYF.

The table lists this clonotype with many counts. The rearrangement joins TRBV28 to TRBJ2-2; 11 nucleotides match TRBD2. Germline CDR1 and CDR2: MDHEN and SYDVKM. CDR3 size: 16 residues. V lost 5 bases, J lost 1 base, and 3 bases stayed unmatched. CDR3 coding DNA: TGTGCCAGCAGTCCGGGACTAGCGGTGAACACCGGGGAGCTGTTTTTT. Amino acid sequence: CASSPGLAVNTGELFF. The full variable domain, rest sourced from reference TRBV28 and TRBJ2-2, is DVKVTQSSRYLVKRTGEKVFLECVQDMDHENMFWYRQDPGLGLRLIYFSYDVKMKEKGDIPEGYSVSREKKERFSLILESASTNQTSMYLCASSPGLAVNTGELFFGEGSRLTVL.

The rearrangement links TRBV4-3 to TRBJ2-7, with TRBD2 matching 7 bases. The CDR3 spans 14 residues. Germline values: CDR1 LGHNA, CDR2 YSLEER. J gave up 7 bases and V 3 bases, and 9 bases lay outside the gene matches. CDR3: CASSQWEGQREQYF. As DNA, the CDR3 is TGCGCCAGCAGCCAGTGGGAGGGCCAAAGGGAGCAGTACTTC.

As regards this clonotype: The CDR3 ends on some other residue instead of the conserved phenylalanine or tryptophan, so this is likely a read error. The genes are TRBV28 and TRBJ1-5; perhaps TRBD1 as D (5 bases). The CDR3 extends over 15 amino acids. V shed 5 bases and J shed 3 bases, with 14 bases lying between them. Germline V lookup: CDR1 MDHEN, CDR2 SYDVKM. The CDR3 protein is CASSPDRGSNQPQHL. The CDR3 DNA reads TGTGCCAGCAGTCCAGACAGAGGGTCCAATCAGCCCCAGCATCTT.

Regarding this clonotype: At one boundary the junction diverges from the germline segment, which might be a read error. V gene TRBV6-4 combines with J gene TRBJ2-7; D not resolved. From germline, CDR1 is MRHNA and CDR2 SNTAGT. The CDR3 spans 13 residues. Written as DNA, the CDR3 is TGTGCCAGCAGTTACATCAGTGGCTACGGGCAGTACTTC. This codes for CASSYISGYGQYF.

At least ten counts were recorded for this clonotype. V is TRBV20-1 and J is TRBJ2-7; 10 nucleotides line up with TRBD2. Per the germline V gene, CDR1 is DFQATT and CDR2 is SNEGSKA (reference sequence). The CDR3 runs to 16 residues. After removal of 0 bases from V and 0 bases from J, the junction contained 5 bases not matched to a gene. In DNA, the CDR3 is TGCAGTGCTAGAGATCTCCGGACTAGCGGCTCCTACGAGCAGTACTTC. It codes for CSARDLRTSGSYEQYF.

This clonotype showed up many times. The rearrangement uses TRBV28 and TRBJ1-1; 9 nucleotides agree with TRBD1. The CDR3 is 12 amino acids. The germline CDR1 and CDR2 sequences are MDHEN and SYDVKM. The trim removed 6 bases at V and 11 bases at J, leaving 7 bases unmatched. Here the CDR3 reads CASRTQGARAFF. CDR3 in DNA: TGTGCCAGCAGAACACAGGGGGCGAGGGCTTTCTTT.

This clonotype was detected many times. This sequence joins TRBV28 and TRBJ1-2; D call uncertain. CDR1 and CDR2 from the germline V gene are MDHEN and SYDVKM. Trimming left V 3 bases short and J 4 bases short, with 6 bases between. This CDR3 spans 12 amino acids. The DNA for the CDR3 is TGTGCCAGCAGTTTGACTCCCTATGGCTACACCTTC. Translation gives CASSLTPYGYTF.

This rearrangement joins TRBV27 to TRBJ1-1; a weak D match, TRBD1 (5 bases). Germline V gene data show CDR1 as MNHEY and CDR2 as SMNVEV (reference sequence). The length of the CDR3 is 17 residues. Trimming cost V 7 bases and J 6 bases, with 27 bases left between them. The DNA for the CDR3 is TGTGCCAGCATCTCCCCACCCGGACGACGGGGGGTTGCTGAAGCTTTCTTT. This sequence encodes CASISPPGRRGVAEAFF.

V and J are TRBV5-4 and TRBJ1-1; TRBD1 aligns across 7 bases. J was trimmed by 7 bases and V by 4 bases; bases with no gene match: 13. CDR1 is SGHNT, CDR2 YYREEE, per germline (reference sequence). The CDR3 contains 15 residues. CDR3 residues: CASSPQTGTNREAFF. In nucleotides, the CDR3 is TGTGCCAGCAGCCCCCAGACAGGGACTAACCGTGAAGCTTTCTTT.

This clonotype was seen more than once but under ten times. The chain joins TRBV7-2 to TRBJ2-1; 9 nucleotides align to TRBD2. The germline CDR1 and CDR2 sequences are SGHTA and FQGNSA. Germline trimming cut 6 bases from V and 4 bases from J; bases unmatched to any gene: 4. The CDR3 totals 14 residues. The CDR3 sequence: CASSRTSAYNEQFF. In nucleotides, the CDR3 is TGTGCCAGCAGTAGGACTAGCGCATACAATGAGCAGTTCTTC. Looking up the rest from reference TRBV7-2 and TRBJ2-1 gives the full variable domain: GAGVSQSPSNKVTEKGKDVELRCDPISGHTALYWYRQSLGQGLEFLIYFQGNSAPDKSGLPSDRFSAERTGGSVSTLTIQRTQQEDSAVYLCASSRTSAYNEQFFGPGTRLTVL.

The chain has TRBV27 and TRBJ2-7; 11 bases line up with TRBD1. This CDR3 spans 15 amino acids. The ends lost 8 bases at V and 5 bases at J; junction bases unmatched: 11. CDR1 and CDR2 (germline): MNHEY, SMNVEV (reference sequence). The chain's CDR3 is CASDKRGQGVHEQYF. In DNA form, the CDR3 reads TGTGCCAGCGACAAGAGGGGACAGGGGGTCCACGAGCAGTACTTC.